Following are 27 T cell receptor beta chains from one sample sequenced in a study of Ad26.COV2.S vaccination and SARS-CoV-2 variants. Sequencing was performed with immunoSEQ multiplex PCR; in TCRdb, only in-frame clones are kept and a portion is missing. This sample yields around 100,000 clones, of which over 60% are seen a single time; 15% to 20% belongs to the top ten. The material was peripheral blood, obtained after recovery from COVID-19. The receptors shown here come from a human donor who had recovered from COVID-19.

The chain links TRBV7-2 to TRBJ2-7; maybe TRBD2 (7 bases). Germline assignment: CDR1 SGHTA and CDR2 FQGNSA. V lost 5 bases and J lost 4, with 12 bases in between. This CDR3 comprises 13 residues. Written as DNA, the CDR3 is TGTGCCAGCAGCCAAAGGGGGGGTTACGAGCAGTACTTC. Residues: CASSQRGGYEQYF.

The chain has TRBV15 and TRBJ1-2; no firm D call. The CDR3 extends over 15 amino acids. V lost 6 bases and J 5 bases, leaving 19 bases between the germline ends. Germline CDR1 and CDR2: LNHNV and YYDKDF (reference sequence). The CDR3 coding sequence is TGTGCCACCAGATATTCTCCGGAGGGTAGTTATGGCTACACCTTC. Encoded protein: CATRYSPEGSYGYTF.

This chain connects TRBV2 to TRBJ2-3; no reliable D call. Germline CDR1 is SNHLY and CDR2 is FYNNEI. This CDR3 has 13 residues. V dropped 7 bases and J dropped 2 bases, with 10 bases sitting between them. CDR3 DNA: TGTGCCAGCAAAGAGCGTAACACAGATACGCAGTATTTT. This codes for CASKERNTDTQYF.

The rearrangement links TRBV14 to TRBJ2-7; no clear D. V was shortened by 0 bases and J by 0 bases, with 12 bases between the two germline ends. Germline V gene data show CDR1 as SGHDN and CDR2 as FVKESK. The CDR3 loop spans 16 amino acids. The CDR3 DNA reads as TGTGCCAGCAGCCAAGATCAATGGGGTCTCTCCTACGAGCAGTACTTC. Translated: CASSQDQWGLSYEQYF.

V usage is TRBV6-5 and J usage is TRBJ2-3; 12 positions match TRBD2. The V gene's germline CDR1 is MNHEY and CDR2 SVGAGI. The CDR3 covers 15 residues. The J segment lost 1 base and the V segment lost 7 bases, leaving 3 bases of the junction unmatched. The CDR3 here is CASTRLAGGTDTQYF. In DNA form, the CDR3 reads TGTGCCAGCACCCGACTAGCGGGGGGCACAGATACGCAGTATTTT.

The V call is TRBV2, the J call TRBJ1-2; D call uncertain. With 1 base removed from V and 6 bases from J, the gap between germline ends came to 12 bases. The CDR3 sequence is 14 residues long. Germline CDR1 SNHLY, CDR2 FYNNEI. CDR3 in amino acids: CASSEGSDAHGYTF. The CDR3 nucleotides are TGTGCCAGCAGTGAAGGCAGTGACGCTCATGGCTACACCTTC.

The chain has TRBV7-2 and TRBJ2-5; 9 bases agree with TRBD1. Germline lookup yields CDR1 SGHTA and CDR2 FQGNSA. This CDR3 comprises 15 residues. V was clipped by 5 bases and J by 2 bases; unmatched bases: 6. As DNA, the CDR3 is TGTGCCAGCAGCCTGATGACAGGGGGTCAAGAGACCCAGTACTTC. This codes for CASSLMTGGQETQYF.

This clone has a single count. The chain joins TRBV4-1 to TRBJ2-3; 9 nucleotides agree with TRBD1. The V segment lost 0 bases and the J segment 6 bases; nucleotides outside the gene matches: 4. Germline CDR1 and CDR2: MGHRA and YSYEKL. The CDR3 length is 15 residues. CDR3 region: CASSQENRGHDTQYF. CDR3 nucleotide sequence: TGCGCCAGCAGCCAAGAAAACAGGGGGCACGATACGCAGTATTTT.

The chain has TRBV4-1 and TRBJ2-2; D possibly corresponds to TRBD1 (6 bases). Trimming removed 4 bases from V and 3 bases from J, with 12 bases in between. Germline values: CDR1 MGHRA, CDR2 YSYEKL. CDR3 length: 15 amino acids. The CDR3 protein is CASSPNGGDTGELFF. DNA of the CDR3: TGCGCCAGCAGCCCCAATGGGGGCGACACCGGGGAGCTGTTTTTT.

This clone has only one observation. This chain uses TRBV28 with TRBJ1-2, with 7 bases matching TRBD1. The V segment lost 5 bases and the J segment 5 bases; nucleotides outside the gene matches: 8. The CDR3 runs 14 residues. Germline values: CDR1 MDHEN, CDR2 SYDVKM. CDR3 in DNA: TGTGCCAGCAGTCTAGGGACAGTTCTTTATGGCTACACCTTC. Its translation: CASSLGTVLYGYTF.

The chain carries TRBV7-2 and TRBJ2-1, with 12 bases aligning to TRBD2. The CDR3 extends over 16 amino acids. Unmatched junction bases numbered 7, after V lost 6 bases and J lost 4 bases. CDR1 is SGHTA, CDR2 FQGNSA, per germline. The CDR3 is CASSPRLAGDYNEQFF. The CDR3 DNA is TGTGCCAGCAGTCCTAGACTAGCGGGGGATTACAATGAGCAGTTCTTC.

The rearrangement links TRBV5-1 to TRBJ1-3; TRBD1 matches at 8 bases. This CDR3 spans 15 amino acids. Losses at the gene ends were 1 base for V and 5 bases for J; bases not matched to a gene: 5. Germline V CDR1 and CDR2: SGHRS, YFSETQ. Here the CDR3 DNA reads TGCGCCAGCAGCTTGAGCGGACAGGGCCGAAACACCATATATTTT. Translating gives CASSLSGQGRNTIYF.

In nucleotides, the CDR3 is TGTGCCAGCAGTTCCGGACGAGAATTTTCACCCCTCCACTTT. As protein: CASSSGREFSPLHF. This chain links TRBV6-6 with TRBJ1-6; D is unresolved. V was clipped by 4 bases and J by 9 bases, with 13 bases between them. Germline V CDR1 and CDR2: MNHNY, SVGAGI (reference sequence). The CDR3 is 14 residues long.

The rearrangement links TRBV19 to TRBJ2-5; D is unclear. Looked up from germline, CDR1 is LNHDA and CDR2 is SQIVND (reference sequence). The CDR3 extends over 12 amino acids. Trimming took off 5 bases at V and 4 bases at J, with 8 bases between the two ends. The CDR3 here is CASSGPRETQYF. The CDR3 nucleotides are TGTGCCAGTAGTGGACCCCGAGAGACCCAGTACTTC.

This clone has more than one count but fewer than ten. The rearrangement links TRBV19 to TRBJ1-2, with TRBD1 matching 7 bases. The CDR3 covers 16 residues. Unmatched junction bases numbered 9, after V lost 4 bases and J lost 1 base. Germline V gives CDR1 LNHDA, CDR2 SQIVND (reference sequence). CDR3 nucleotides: TGTGCCAGTAGTAGAAACGGACAGGATCGTAACTATGGCTACACCTTC. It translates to CASSRNGQDRNYGYTF.

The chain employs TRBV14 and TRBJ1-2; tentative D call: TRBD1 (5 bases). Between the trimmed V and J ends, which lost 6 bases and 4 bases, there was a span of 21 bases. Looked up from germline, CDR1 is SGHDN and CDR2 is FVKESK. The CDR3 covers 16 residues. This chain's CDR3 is CASSLMRGTALYGYTF. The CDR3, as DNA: TGTGCCAGCAGTCTTATGAGAGGGACGGCCCTCTATGGCTACACCTTC.

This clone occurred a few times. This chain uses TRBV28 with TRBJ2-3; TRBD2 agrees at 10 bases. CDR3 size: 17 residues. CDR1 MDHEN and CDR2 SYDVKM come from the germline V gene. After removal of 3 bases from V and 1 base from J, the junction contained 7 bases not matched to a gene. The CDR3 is CASSLSAGGRGTDTQYF. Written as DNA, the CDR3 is TGTGCCAGCAGTTTGTCAGCGGGGGGGCGAGGCACAGATACGCAGTATTTT.

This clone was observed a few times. The CDR3 sequence: CASSLDVGGVSYEQYF. CDR3 DNA: TGTGCCAGCAGCTTGGACGTCGGGGGGGTCTCCTACGAGCAGTACTTC. This rearrangement joins TRBV9 to TRBJ2-7; 8 bases agree with TRBD2. The V gene's germline CDR1 is SGDLS and CDR2 YYNGEE. Germline trimming cut 4 bases from V and 0 bases from J; bases unmatched to any gene: 9. The CDR3 is 16 residues long. The full variable domain, with the rest looked up from reference TRBV9 and TRBJ2-7, is DSGVTQTPKHLITATGQRVTLRCSPRSGDLSVYWYQQSLDQGLQFLIQYYNGEERAKGNILERFSAQQFPDLHSELNLSSLELGDSALYFCASSLDVGGVSYEQYFGPGTRLTVT.

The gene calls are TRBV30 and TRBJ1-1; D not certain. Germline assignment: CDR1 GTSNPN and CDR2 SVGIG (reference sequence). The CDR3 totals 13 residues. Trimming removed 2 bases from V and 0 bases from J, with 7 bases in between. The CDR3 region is CAWSLTMNTEAFF. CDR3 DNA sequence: TGTGCCTGGAGTCTAACCATGAACACTGAAGCTTTCTTT.

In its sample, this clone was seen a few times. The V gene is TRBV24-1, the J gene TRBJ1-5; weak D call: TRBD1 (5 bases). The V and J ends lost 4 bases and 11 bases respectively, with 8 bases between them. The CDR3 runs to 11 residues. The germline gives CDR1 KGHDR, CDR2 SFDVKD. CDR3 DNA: TGTGCCACCAGTGAGGGGGAGACCCAGCATTTT. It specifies CATSEGETQHF.

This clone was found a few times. Here the CDR3 reads CASSPRPQETQYF. CDR3 coding DNA: TGTGCCAGCAGCCCACGACCCCAAGAGACCCAGTACTTC. The rearrangement uses TRBV7-3 and TRBJ2-5; D is unresolved. V lost 5 bases, J lost 1 base, and 8 bases lay in between. The CDR3 loop spans 13 amino acids. The germline V gene has CDR1 SGHTA and CDR2 FQGTGA.

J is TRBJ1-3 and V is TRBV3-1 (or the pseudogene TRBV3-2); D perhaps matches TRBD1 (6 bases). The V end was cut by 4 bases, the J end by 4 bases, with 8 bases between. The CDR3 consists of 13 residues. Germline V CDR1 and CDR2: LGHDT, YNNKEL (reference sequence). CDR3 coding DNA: TGTGCCAGCAGCCGAGGACAGGGAAACACCATATATTTT. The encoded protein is CASSRGQGNTIYF.

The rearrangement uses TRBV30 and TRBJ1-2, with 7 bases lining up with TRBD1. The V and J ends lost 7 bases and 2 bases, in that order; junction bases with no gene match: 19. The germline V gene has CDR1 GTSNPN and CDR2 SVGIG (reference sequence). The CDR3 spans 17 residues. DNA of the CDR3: TGTGCCTTAAGTCCGGGACAGTTCCACTTGGGGAACTATGGCTACACCTTC. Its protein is CALSPGQFHLGNYGYTF.

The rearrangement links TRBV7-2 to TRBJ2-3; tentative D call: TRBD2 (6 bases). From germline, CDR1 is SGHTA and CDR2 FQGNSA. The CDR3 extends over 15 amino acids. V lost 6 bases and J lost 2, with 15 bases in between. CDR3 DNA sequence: TGTGCCAGCAGTTTCCGGCCGGGACTCACAGATACGCAGTATTTT. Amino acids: CASSFRPGLTDTQYF. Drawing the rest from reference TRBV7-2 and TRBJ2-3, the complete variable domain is GAGVSQSPSNKVTEKGKDVELRCDPISGHTALYWYRQSLGQGLEFLIYFQGNSAPDKSGLPSDRFSAERTGGSVSTLTIQRTQQEDSAVYLCASSFRPGLTDTQYFGPGTRLTVL.

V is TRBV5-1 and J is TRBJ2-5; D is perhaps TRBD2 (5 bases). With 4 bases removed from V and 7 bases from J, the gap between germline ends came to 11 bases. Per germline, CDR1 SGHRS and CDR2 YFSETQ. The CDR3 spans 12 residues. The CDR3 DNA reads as TGCGCCAGCAGCAGGGAAAGCGGGACCCAGTACTTC. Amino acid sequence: CASSRESGTQYF.

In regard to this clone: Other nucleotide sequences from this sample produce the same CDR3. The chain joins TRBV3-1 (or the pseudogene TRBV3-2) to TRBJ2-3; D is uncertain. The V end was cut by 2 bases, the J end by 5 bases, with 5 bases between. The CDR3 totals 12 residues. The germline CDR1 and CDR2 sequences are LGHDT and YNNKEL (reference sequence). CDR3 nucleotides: TGTGCCAGCAGCCAATTTGGAGATACGCAGTATTTT. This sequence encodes CASSQFGDTQYF.

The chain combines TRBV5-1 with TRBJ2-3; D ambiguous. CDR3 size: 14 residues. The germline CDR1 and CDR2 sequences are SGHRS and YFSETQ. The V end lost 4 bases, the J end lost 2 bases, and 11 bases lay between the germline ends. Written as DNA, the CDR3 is TGCGCCAGCAGCCGACTTCTCCCCACAGATACGCAGTATTTT. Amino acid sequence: CASSRLLPTDTQYF.